This is a list of T cell receptor beta chains from one sample in a study of shared clonotypes between healthy human individuals. Measured with immunoSEQ multiplex PCR; TCRdb has only the in-frame clones, and not every one. The sample contains some 2.1 million clones, about 95% of which appear only once. The source material was naive CD8+ T cells sorted from blood. Receptors originate from a young man in good health. Both conserved end residues are part of each CDR3. D genes are given only for firm matches. Expanded clones get a size class; other rows say once, few or many, or leave the size out.

CDR3 protein: CASSVVPDPYEQYF
CDR3 DNA: TGTGCCAGCAGCGTAGTACCGGACCCCTACGAGCAGTACTTC
clone size: NA
D gene: NA
J gene: TRBJ2-7
V gene: TRBV9

CDR3 protein: CASSSGTSEYEQYF
CDR3 DNA: TGCGCCAGCAGCTCCGGGACTAGCGAATACGAGCAGTACTTC
clone size: NA
D gene: TRBD2
J gene: TRBJ2-7
V gene: TRBV4-1

CDR3 protein: CASSLVRTRETQYF
CDR3 DNA: TGTGCCAGCAGCTTAGTTCGGACGAGAGAGACCCAGTACTTC
clone size: NA
D gene: NA
J gene: TRBJ2-5
V gene: TRBV7-2

CDR3 protein: CASSQDRGNQPQHF
CDR3 DNA: TGCGCCAGCAGCCAAGATAGGGGGAATCAGCCCCAGCATTTT
clone size: NA
D gene: NA
J gene: TRBJ1-5
V gene: TRBV4-3

CDR3 protein: CASSHPGVDQPQHF
CDR3 DNA: TGTGCCAGCAGTCATCCGGGTGTCGATCAGCCCCAGCATTTT
clone size: few
D gene: NA
J gene: TRBJ1-5
V gene: TRBV2

CDR3 protein: CASSDLDLETQYF
CDR3 DNA: TGTGCCAGCAGCGATCTCGACTTAGAGACCCAGTACTTC
clone size: NA
D gene: NA
J gene: TRBJ2-5
V gene: TRBV9

CDR3 protein: CASSSYSASTDTQYF
CDR3 DNA: TGTGCCAGCAGTTCCTACTCAGCTAGCACAGATACGCAGTATTTT
clone size: NA
D gene: NA
J gene: TRBJ2-3
V gene: TRBV27

CDR3 protein: CASSLGNNEQFF
CDR3 DNA: TGTGCCAGCAGCTTGGGAAACAATGAGCAGTTCTTC
clone size: NA
D gene: NA
J gene: TRBJ2-1
V gene: TRBV7-9

CDR3 protein: CASSVEEGGGTEAFF
CDR3 DNA: TGTGCCAGCAGCGTAGAAGAGGGAGGAGGAACTGAAGCTTTCTTT
clone size: NA
D gene: NA
J gene: TRBJ1-1
V gene: TRBV9

CDR3 protein: CAISETGYTEAFF
CDR3 DNA: TGTGCCATCAGTGAAACAGGGTACACTGAAGCTTTCTTT
clone size: NA
D gene: NA
J gene: TRBJ1-1
V gene: TRBV10-3

CDR3 protein: CASKRQAEKLFF
CDR3 DNA: TGTGCCTCAAAACGACAAGCTGAAAAACTGTTTTTT
clone size: once
D gene: NA
J gene: TRBJ1-4
V gene: TRBV19

CDR3 protein: CASSPTKGGGITEAFF
CDR3 DNA: TGTGCCAGCTCACCAACCAAGGGCGGGGGGATCACTGAAGCTTTCTTT
clone size: NA
D gene: NA
J gene: TRBJ1-1
V gene: TRBV18

CDR3 protein: CASSLVALNYEQYF
CDR3 DNA: TGTGCCAGCAGCTTGGTGGCCCTTAACTACGAGCAGTACTTC
clone size: NA
D gene: NA
J gene: TRBJ2-7
V gene: TRBV7-9

CDR3 protein: CAIRSGQVNSPLHF
CDR3 DNA: TGTGCCATCAGATCGGGACAGGTAAATTCACCCCTCCACTTT
clone size: few
D gene: TRBD1
J gene: TRBJ1-6
V gene: TRBV10-3

CDR3 protein: CASSSFREATNEKLFF
CDR3 DNA: TGTGCCAGCAGTTCATTCAGGGAGGCAACTAATGAAAAACTGTTTTTT
clone size: NA
D gene: NA
J gene: TRBJ1-4
V gene: TRBV28

CDR3 protein: CASSEGGGTYNEQFF
CDR3 DNA: TGCGCCAGCAGCGAGGGGGGAGGGACCTACAATGAGCAGTTCTTC
clone size: NA
D gene: NA
J gene: TRBJ2-1
V gene: TRBV4-1

CDR3 protein: CASSEGKGLISYEQYF
CDR3 DNA: TGTGCCAGCAGCGAAGGAAAGGGACTTATCTCCTACGAGCAGTACTTC
clone size: NA
D gene: NA
J gene: TRBJ2-7
V gene: TRBV13

CDR3 protein: CSVVGLDYGYTF
CDR3 DNA: TGCAGCGTTGTAGGTCTGGACTATGGCTACACCTTC
clone size: NA
D gene: NA
J gene: TRBJ1-2
V gene: TRBV29-1

CDR3 protein: CATGSGANVLTF
CDR3 DNA: TGTGCCACCGGATCTGGGGCCAACGTCCTGACTTTC
clone size: once
D gene: NA
J gene: TRBJ2-6
V gene: TRBV6-1

CDR3 protein: CASSLGGGPYEQYF
CDR3 DNA: TGTGCCAGCAGCTTAGGTGGGGGCCCCTACGAGCAGTACTTC
clone size: once
D gene: NA
J gene: TRBJ2-7
V gene: TRBV7-9

CDR3 protein: CASSQTRYYEQYF
CDR3 DNA: TGTGCCAGCAGCCAGACTAGGTATTACGAGCAGTACTTC
clone size: NA
D gene: NA
J gene: TRBJ2-7
V gene: TRBV6-1

CDR3 protein: CASSSYGQGLTYEQYF
CDR3 DNA: TGTGCCAGCAGTTCTTATGGACAGGGGCTTACCTACGAGCAGTACTTC
clone size: NA
D gene: TRBD1
J gene: TRBJ2-7
V gene: TRBV28

CDR3 protein: CASSLRDRGPETQYF
CDR3 DNA: TGTGCCAGCAGCCTGCGGGACAGGGGTCCGGAGACCCAGTACTTC
clone size: NA
D gene: TRBD1
J gene: TRBJ2-5
V gene: TRBV5-8

CDR3 protein: CASSPLGDRGPYNEQFF
CDR3 DNA: TGTGCCAGCAGCCCACTGGGGGACAGGGGCCCCTACAATGAGCAGTTCTTC
clone size: NA
D gene: TRBD1
J gene: TRBJ2-1
V gene: TRBV5-6

CDR3 protein: CASSHYSGGAGDTQYF
CDR3 DNA: TGCGCCAGCAGCCACTATAGCGGGGGGGCAGGAGATACGCAGTATTTT
clone size: NA
D gene: TRBD2
J gene: TRBJ2-3
V gene: TRBV4-1

CDR3 protein: CAWSVWAEYEQYF
CDR3 DNA: TGTGCCTGGAGTGTTTGGGCGGAGTACGAGCAGTACTTC
clone size: NA
D gene: NA
J gene: TRBJ2-7
V gene: TRBV30

CDR3 protein: CASSRTGTSSSTDTQYF
CDR3 DNA: TGCGCCAGCAGCAGGACGGGGACTAGCTCTAGCACAGATACGCAGTATTTT
clone size: NA
D gene: TRBD2
J gene: TRBJ2-3
V gene: TRBV5-1

CDR3 protein: CASSQGGREQFF
CDR3 DNA: TGCGCCAGCAGCCAAGGGGGTCGCGAGCAGTTCTTC
clone size: NA
D gene: NA
J gene: TRBJ2-1
V gene: TRBV4-1

CDR3 protein: CASSLEAETYGYTF
CDR3 DNA: TGTGCCAGCAGCTTAGAGGCAGAGACCTATGGCTACACCTTC
clone size: NA
D gene: NA
J gene: TRBJ1-2
V gene: TRBV11-2

CDR3 protein: CASSLWGSYEQYF
CDR3 DNA: TGTGCCAGCAGCTTGTGGGGCTCCTACGAGCAGTACTTC
clone size: NA
D gene: NA
J gene: TRBJ2-7
V gene: TRBV5-6

CDR3 protein: CASGTGTYEQYF
CDR3 DNA: TGTGCCAGTGGGACAGGGACCTACGAGCAGTACTTC
clone size: NA
D gene: TRBD1
J gene: TRBJ2-7
V gene: TRBV6-1

CDR3 protein: CASSLTGGTEAFF
CDR3 DNA: TGTGCCAGCAGCTTAACGGGGGGCACTGAAGCTTTCTTT
clone size: NA
D gene: NA
J gene: TRBJ1-1
V gene: TRBV7-3

CDR3 protein: CASSPTREVWTDTQYF
CDR3 DNA: TGTGCCAGCAGTCCGACCAGGGAGGTGTGGACAGATACGCAGTATTTT
clone size: NA
D gene: NA
J gene: TRBJ2-3
V gene: TRBV28

CDR3 protein: CASSRDLPSSYEQYF
CDR3 DNA: TGTGCCAGCAGTCGGGACTTACCGAGCTCCTACGAGCAGTACTTC
clone size: NA
D gene: NA
J gene: TRBJ2-7
V gene: TRBV28

CDR3 protein: CASSRTRYDHNTEAFF
CDR3 DNA: TGCGCCAGCAGCCGGACAAGATATGATCATAACACTGAAGCTTTCTTT
clone size: NA
D gene: NA
J gene: TRBJ1-1
V gene: TRBV4-1

CDR3 protein: CASSPEMRGYPSYEQYF
CDR3 DNA: TGCGCCAGCAGCCCGGAGATGCGGGGCTATCCTTCCTACGAGCAGTACTTC
clone size: NA
D gene: NA
J gene: TRBJ2-7
V gene: TRBV4-1

CDR3 protein: CASSPTSGRSDYEQYF
CDR3 DNA: TGTGCCAGCAGCCCTACTAGCGGGAGGTCGGACTACGAGCAGTACTTC
clone size: NA
D gene: TRBD2
J gene: TRBJ2-7
V gene: TRBV5-4

CDR3 protein: CASVRGFPYEQYF
CDR3 DNA: TGTGCCAGCGTACGGGGCTTCCCCTACGAGCAGTACTTC
clone size: NA
D gene: NA
J gene: TRBJ2-7
V gene: TRBV6-1

CDR3 protein: CASSLEAGPRNEQFF
CDR3 DNA: TGTGCCAGCAGCTTAGAAGCGGGACCGCGGAATGAGCAGTTCTTC
clone size: NA
D gene: TRBD2
J gene: TRBJ2-1
V gene: TRBV7-6

CDR3 protein: CASSGRSSYNEQFF
CDR3 DNA: TGTGCCAGCAGCGGTCGTAGCTCCTACAATGAGCAGTTCTTC
clone size: NA
D gene: NA
J gene: TRBJ2-1
V gene: TRBV9

CDR3 protein: CAVVRGNTEAFF
CDR3 DNA: TGTGCCGTTGTCCGGGGGAACACTGAAGCTTTCTTT
clone size: NA
D gene: NA
J gene: TRBJ1-1
V gene: TRBV6-5

CDR3 protein: CASSYRLGTPSTYGYEQYF
CDR3 DNA: TGTGCCAGCAGTTACCGGCTCGGCACCCCCTCGACCTATGGCTACGAGCAGTACTTC
clone size: once
D gene: NA
J gene: TRBJ2-7
V gene: TRBV6-8

CDR3 protein: CASRWAGAGELFF
CDR3 DNA: TGCGCCAGCAGATGGGCAGGGGCCGGGGAGCTGTTTTTT
clone size: NA
D gene: NA
J gene: TRBJ2-2
V gene: TRBV5-1

CDR3 protein: CASSLPSSDTQYF
CDR3 DNA: TGTGCCAGCAGCTTGCCCTCTTCAGATACGCAGTATTTT
clone size: once
D gene: NA
J gene: TRBJ2-3
V gene: TRBV5-6

CDR3 protein: CASSLELDNEQYF
CDR3 DNA: TGTGCCAGCAGCTTGGAGCTAGATAACGAGCAGTACTTC
clone size: NA
D gene: NA
J gene: TRBJ2-7
V gene: TRBV5-6

CDR3 protein: CAWSTGLAVLTGELFF
CDR3 DNA: TGTGCCTGGAGTACGGGACTAGCCGTCCTTACCGGGGAGCTGTTTTTT
clone size: NA
D gene: TRBD2
J gene: TRBJ2-2
V gene: TRBV30

CDR3 protein: CASSSPGGQGTDTQYF
CDR3 DNA: TGTGCCAGCAGCTCCCCGGGGGGGCAAGGCACAGATACGCAGTATTTT
clone size: NA
D gene: TRBD2
J gene: TRBJ2-3
V gene: TRBV7-3

CDR3 protein: CASSLWPGLETQYF
CDR3 DNA: TGTGCCAGCAGTTTATGGCCAGGGCTCGAGACCCAGTACTTC
clone size: NA
D gene: NA
J gene: TRBJ2-5
V gene: TRBV27

CDR3 protein: CASSLVGGTNYGYTF
CDR3 DNA: TGTGCCAGCAGCTTGGTGGGAGGGACGAACTATGGCTACACCTTC
clone size: NA
D gene: NA
J gene: TRBJ1-2
V gene: TRBV5-4

CDR3 protein: CAWSPGRDTEAFF
CDR3 DNA: TGTGCCTGGAGTCCGGGGAGGGACACTGAAGCTTTCTTT
clone size: many
D gene: NA
J gene: TRBJ1-1
V gene: TRBV30

CDR3 protein: CATSRGAMSSYEQYF
CDR3 DNA: TGTGCCACCAGCAGAGGCGCTATGAGCTCCTACGAGCAGTACTTC
clone size: once
D gene: NA
J gene: TRBJ2-7
V gene: TRBV15

CDR3 protein: CASSTWGANQPQHF
CDR3 DNA: TGTGCCAGCAGCACATGGGGAGCCAATCAGCCCCAGCATTTT
clone size: NA
D gene: NA
J gene: TRBJ1-5
V gene: TRBV13

CDR3 protein: CASTISGSSYEQYF
CDR3 DNA: TGTGCCAGCACGATTAGCGGGAGCTCCTACGAGCAGTACTTC
clone size: NA
D gene: TRBD2
J gene: TRBJ2-7
V gene: TRBV2

CDR3 protein: CASSDPRGTHSPLHF
CDR3 DNA: TGTGCCAGCAGTGACCCCAGGGGGACCCATTCACCCCTCCACTTT
clone size: NA
D gene: TRBD1
J gene: TRBJ1-6
V gene: TRBV6-4

CDR3 protein: CASSLGSVLGTGDYEQYF
CDR3 DNA: TGTGCCAGCAGTTTAGGGTCGGTTCTGGGGACAGGTGACTACGAGCAGTACTTC
clone size: NA
D gene: TRBD1
J gene: TRBJ2-7
V gene: TRBV27